This T cell receptor (beta chain) was sequenced in a study of OX40 agonist ivuxolimab in advanced cancers. In the study overall: Three patients, one with hepatocellular carcinoma and two with cutaneous melanoma, responded partially. Study-wide results and limits: In general, CD8+ T cells held more expanded clones than CD4+ did, on average. Within 6 weeks, CD4+ and CD8+ blood T cells expanded clonally at 0.1 to 3.0 mg/kg.

To note about this clone: Its antigen is undetermined.

CDR3 size: 14 residues. The germline V gene encodes CDR1 MNHEY and CDR2 SMNVEV (reference sequence). V was clipped by 6 bases and J by 7 bases, with 13 bases between them. Using immunoSEQ multiplex PCR, the repertoire was profiled, and TCRdb retains in-frame clones only, with some absent. Of nearly 85,000 clones listed, 70% to 90% were seen once; the top ten hold 0.75% to 0.85%. The material sequenced was CD4+ or CD8+ T cells sorted from blood, taken in a trial of the OX40 agonist ivuxolimab. The source of this sequence is an adult with an advanced solid tumor such as melanoma, head and neck, liver or kidney cancer. The chain recombines TRBV27 with TRBJ1-6, with TRBD1 as a possible D gene (5 bases). This CDR3 reads CASRAGRANSPLHF. CDR3 bases: TGTGCCAGCAGAGCGGGACGGGCCAATTCACCCCTCCACTTT.